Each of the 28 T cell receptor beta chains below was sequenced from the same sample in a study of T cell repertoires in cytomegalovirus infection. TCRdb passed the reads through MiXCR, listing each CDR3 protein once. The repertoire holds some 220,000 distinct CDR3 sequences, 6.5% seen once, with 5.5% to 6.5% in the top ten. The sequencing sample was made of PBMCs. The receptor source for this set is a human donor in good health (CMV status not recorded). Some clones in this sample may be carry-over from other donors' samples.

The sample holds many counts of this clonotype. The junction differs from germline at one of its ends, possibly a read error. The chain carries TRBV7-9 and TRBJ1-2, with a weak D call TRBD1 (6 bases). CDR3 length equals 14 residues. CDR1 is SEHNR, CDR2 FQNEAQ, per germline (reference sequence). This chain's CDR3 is CASSLAGGWYGYTF. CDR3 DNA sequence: TGTGCCAGCAGCCTAGCCGGGGGCTGGTATGGCTACACCTTC.

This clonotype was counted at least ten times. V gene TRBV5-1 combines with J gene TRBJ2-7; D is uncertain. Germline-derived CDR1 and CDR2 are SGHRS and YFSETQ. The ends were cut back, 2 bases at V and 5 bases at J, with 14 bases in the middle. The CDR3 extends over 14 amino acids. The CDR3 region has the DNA TGCGCCAGCAGCTTAGGTCAGACTCCCCACGAGCAGTACTTC. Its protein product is CASSLGQTPHEQYF.

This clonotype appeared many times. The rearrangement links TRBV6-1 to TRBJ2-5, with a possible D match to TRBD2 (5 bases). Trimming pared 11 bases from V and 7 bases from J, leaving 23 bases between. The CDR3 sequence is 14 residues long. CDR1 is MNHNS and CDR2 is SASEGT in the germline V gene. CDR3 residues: CAVGVAAPPGTQYF. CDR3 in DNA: TGTGCCGTGGGAGTGGCGGCGCCTCCCGGGACCCAGTACTTC.

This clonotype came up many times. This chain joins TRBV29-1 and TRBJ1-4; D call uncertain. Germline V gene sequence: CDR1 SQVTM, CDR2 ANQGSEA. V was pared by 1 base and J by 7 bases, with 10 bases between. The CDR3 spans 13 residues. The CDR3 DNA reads TGCAGCGTTGAAGCCGGGTCGGGTGAAAAACTGTTTTTT. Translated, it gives CSVEAGSGEKLFF.

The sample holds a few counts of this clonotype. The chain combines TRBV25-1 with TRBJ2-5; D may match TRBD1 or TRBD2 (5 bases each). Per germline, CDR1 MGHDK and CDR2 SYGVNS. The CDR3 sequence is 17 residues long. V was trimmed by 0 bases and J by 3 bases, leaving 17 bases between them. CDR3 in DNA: TGTGCCAGCAGTGAATATGTGTTAGCGCTGGGGGAAGAGACCCAGTACTTC. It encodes CASSEYVLALGEETQYF. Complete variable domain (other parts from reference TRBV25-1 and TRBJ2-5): EADIYQTPRYLVIGTGKKITLECSQTMGHDKMYWYQQDPGMELHLIHYSYGVNSTEKGDLSSESTVSRIRTEHFPLTLESARPSHTSQYLCASSEYVLALGEETQYFGPGTRLLVL.

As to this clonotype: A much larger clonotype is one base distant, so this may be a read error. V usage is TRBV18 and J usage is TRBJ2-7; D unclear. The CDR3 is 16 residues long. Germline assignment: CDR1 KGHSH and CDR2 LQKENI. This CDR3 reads CASAPQSGALFYEQYF. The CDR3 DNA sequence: TGTGCCAGCGCACCACAATCAGGAGCTTTATTCTACGAGCAGTACTTC.

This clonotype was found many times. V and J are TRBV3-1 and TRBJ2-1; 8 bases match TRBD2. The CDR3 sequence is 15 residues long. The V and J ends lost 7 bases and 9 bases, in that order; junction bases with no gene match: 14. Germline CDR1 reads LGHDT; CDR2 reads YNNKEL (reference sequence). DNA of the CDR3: TGTGCCAGCAACGGGGGACTAGGTGGGGTCGGTGAGCAGTTCTTC. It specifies CASNGGLGGVGEQFF.

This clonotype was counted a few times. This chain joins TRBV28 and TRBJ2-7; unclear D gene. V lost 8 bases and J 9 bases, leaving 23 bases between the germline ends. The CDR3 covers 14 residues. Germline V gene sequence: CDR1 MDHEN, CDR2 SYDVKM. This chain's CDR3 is CASLSAPGNSGQYF. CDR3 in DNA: TGTGCCAGCTTATCTGCCCCGGGTAATTCCGGGCAGTACTTC.

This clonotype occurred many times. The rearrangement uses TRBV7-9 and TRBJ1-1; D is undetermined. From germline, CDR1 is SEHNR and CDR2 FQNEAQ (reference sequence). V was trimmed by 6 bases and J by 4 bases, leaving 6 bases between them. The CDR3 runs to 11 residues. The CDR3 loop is CASSLSTEAFF. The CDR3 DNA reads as TGTGCCAGCAGTCTAAGCACTGAAGCTTTCTTT.

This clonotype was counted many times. This CDR3 is CASSLGVGQYF. CDR3 DNA sequence: TGTGCCAGCAGCCTGGGCGTGGGGCAGTACTTC. The chain links TRBV6-1 to TRBJ2-7; no reliable D call. CDR3 length: 11 amino acids. Trimming removed 6 bases from V and 9 bases from J, with 12 bases in between. Per the germline V gene, CDR1 is MNHNS and CDR2 is SASEGT.

CDR3 DNA: TGCGCCAGCAGCTTGAGGACAGGGGTAAATGAGCAGTTCTTC. The encoded protein is CASSLRTGVNEQFF. V is TRBV5-1 and J is TRBJ2-1, with 9 bases fitting TRBD1. After removal of 1 base from V and 7 bases from J, the junction contained 3 bases not matched to a gene. Germline CDR1 is SGHRS and CDR2 is YFSETQ. The length of the CDR3 is 14 residues.

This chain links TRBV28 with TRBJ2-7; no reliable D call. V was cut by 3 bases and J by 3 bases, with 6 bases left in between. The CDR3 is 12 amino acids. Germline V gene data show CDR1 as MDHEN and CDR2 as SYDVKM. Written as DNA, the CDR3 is TGTGCCAGCAGTTTGGGGTACTACGAGCAGTACTTC. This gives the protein CASSLGYYEQYF.

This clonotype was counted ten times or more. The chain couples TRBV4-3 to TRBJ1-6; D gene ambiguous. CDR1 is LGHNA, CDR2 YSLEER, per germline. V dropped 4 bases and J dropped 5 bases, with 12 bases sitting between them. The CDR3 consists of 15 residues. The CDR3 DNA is TGCGCCAGCAGCCGAAGCGGGGTTGATAATTCACCCCTCCACTTT. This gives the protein CASSRSGVDNSPLHF.

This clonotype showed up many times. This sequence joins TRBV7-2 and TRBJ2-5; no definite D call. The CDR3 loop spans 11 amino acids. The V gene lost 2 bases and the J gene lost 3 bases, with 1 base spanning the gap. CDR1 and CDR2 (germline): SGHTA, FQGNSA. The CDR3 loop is CASSLKETQYF. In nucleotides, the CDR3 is TGTGCCAGCAGCTTAAAAGAGACCCAGTACTTC.

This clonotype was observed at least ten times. The CDR3 reads CASSLSRTGEDNEQFF. The CDR3, as DNA: TGTGCCAGCAGTTTATCCCGGACAGGAGAAGACAATGAGCAGTTCTTC. This rearrangement joins TRBV27 to TRBJ2-1, with TRBD1 matching over 7 bases. V was clipped by 0 bases and J by 5 bases; unmatched bases: 7. Germline V CDR1 and CDR2: MNHEY, SMNVEV (reference sequence). There are 16 residues in the CDR3.

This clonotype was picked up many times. The CDR3 is CSARDRGRISYEQYF. In nucleotides, the CDR3 is TGCAGTGCTAGAGATCGGGGCAGGATCTCCTACGAGCAGTACTTC. V and J are TRBV20-1 and TRBJ2-7; D may be TRBD1 or TRBD2 (5 bases each). The CDR3 is made up of 15 amino acids. The V and J ends lost 0 bases and 0 bases respectively, with 12 bases between them. Germline V CDR1 and CDR2: DFQATT, SNEGSKA (reference sequence).

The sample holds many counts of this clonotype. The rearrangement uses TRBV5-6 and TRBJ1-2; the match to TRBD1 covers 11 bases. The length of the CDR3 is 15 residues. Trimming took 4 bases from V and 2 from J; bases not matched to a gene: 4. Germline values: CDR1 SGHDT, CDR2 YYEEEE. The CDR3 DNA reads TGTGCCAGCAGCCCCGGGACAGGGGGGAACTATGGCTACACCTTC. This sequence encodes CASSPGTGGNYGYTF.

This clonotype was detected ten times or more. The CDR3 nucleotides are TGTGCCAGCAATTCGCAAGAGAACACCGGGGAGCTGTTTTTT. This sequence encodes CASNSQENTGELFF. The chain employs TRBV2 and TRBJ2-2; D is unresolved. The CDR3 has 14 amino acids. CDR1 is SNHLY, CDR2 FYNNEI, per germline. With 7 bases removed from V and 1 base from J, the gap between germline ends came to 10 bases.

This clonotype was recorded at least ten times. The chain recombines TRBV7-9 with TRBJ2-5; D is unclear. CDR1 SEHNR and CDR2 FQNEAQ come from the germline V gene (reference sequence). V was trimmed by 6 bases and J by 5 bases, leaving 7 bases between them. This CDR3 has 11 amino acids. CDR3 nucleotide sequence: TGTGCCAGCAGGGGTGTGGAGACCCAGTACTTC. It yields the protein CASRGVETQYF.

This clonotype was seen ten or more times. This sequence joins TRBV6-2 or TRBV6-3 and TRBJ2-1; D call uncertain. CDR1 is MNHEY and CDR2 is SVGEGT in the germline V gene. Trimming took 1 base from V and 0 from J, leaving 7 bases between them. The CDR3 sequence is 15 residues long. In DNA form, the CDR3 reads TGTGCCAGCAGTTACTACCCCCGCTCCTACAATGAGCAGTTCTTC. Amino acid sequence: CASSYYPRSYNEQFF.

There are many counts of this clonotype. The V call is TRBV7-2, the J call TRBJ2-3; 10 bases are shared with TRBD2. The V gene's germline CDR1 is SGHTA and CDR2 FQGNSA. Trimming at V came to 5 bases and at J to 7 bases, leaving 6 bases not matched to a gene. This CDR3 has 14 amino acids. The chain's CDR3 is CASSPGTSEYTQYF. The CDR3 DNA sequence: TGTGCCAGCAGCCCCGGGACTAGCGAATATACGCAGTATTTT.

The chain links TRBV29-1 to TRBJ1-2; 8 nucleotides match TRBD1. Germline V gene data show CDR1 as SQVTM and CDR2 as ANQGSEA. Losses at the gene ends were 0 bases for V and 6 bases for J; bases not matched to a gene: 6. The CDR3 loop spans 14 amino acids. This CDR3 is CSVEENRGMNGYTF. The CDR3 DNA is TGCAGCGTTGAAGAGAACAGGGGGATGAATGGCTACACCTTC.

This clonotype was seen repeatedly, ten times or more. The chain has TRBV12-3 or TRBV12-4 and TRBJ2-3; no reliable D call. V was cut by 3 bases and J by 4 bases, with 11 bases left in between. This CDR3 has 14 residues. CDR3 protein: CASSFASAPDTQYF. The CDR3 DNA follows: TGTGCCAGCAGTTTCGCGAGTGCCCCAGATACGCAGTATTTT.

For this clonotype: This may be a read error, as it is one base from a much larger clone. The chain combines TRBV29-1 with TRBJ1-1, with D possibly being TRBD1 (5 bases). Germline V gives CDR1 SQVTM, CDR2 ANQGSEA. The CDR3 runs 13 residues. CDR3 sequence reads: CIVRQGMNTEAFF. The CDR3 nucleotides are TGCATCGTTCGTCAGGGCATGAACACTGAAGCTTTCTTT.

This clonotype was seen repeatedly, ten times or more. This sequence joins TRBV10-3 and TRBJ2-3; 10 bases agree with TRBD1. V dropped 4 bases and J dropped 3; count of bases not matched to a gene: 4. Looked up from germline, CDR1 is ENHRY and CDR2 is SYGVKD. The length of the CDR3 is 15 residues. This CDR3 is CAISGGTGDTDTQYF. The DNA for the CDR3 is TGTGCCATCAGTGGGGGGACAGGGGATACAGATACGCAGTATTTT.

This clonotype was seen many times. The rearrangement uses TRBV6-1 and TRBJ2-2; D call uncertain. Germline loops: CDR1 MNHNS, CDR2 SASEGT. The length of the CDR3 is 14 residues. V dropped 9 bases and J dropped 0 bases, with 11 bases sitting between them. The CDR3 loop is CASRWSANTGELFF. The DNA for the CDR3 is TGTGCCAGTCGGTGGAGCGCGAACACCGGGGAGCTGTTTTTT.

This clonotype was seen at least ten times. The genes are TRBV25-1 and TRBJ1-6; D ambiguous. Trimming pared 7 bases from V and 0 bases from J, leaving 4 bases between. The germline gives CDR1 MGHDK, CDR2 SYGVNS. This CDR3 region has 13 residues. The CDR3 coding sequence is TGTGCCAGCAAGAGCTCCTATAATTCACCCCTCCACTTT. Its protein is CASKSSYNSPLHF.

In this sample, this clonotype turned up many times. The CDR3 protein is CSARDYQRTGELFF. CDR3 bases: TGCAGTGCTAGGGACTACCAGAGGACCGGGGAGCTGTTTTTT. The chain employs TRBV20-1 and TRBJ2-2, with D tentatively TRBD2 (6 bases). V was clipped by 3 bases and J by 5 bases, with 13 bases between them. Germline V gene data show CDR1 as DFQATT and CDR2 as SNEGSKA (reference sequence). CDR3 length: 14 residues.